This T cell receptor beta chain appears in the sequencing data of a study of PD-L1 blockade in urothelial cancer. Across the whole study: Most of the 29 patients were men whose urothelial cancer was bladder-origin. Prior chemotherapy ranged from 0 to 3 regimens per patient. Peripheral blood specimens exhibited a median yield of roughly 140,000 T cells.

Data came from immunoSEQ multiplex PCR; TCRdb stores just in-frame clones and leaves some out. The table lists roughly 62,000 clones, around 80% of them singletons. Anywhere from 1 to 8 samples came from each patient, spanning pretreatment and on-treatment. From germline, CDR1 is MNHEY and CDR2 SMNVEV (reference sequence). The CDR3 length is 22 residues. The J segment lost 2 bases and the V segment lost 5 bases, leaving 22 bases of the junction unmatched. The TCR comes from a man in his sixties or seventies with urothelial cancer. The chain is built from TRBV27 and TRBJ2-5, with TRBD2 matching 14 bases. Material: PBMCs, obtained around atezolizumab (anti-PD-L1) treatment. CDR3 in DNA: TGTGCCAGCAGTCTGACCCCTCCTGTCCCGGGACTAGCGGGAGATAGGCAAGAGACCCAGTACTTC. Its protein product is CASSLTPPVPGLAGDRQETQYF.